The sequence of this T cell receptor (beta chain) was determined in a study of identical twins. The study, taken as a whole, reports: In cord blood, abundant beta clonotypes had fewer insertions; memory showed no trend.

A universal primer site was created by template switching, with the cDNA bearing unique molecular identifiers. TCRdb re-analysed the 5' RACE reads in MiXCR, keeping a single row per CDR3 protein. The sample has some 900,000 distinct CDR3 sequences; about 12% are singletons. A few counts support this clonotype. The antigen remains unidentified. Trimming cost V 3 bases and J 1 base, with 6 bases left between them. This CDR3 is built from 13 residues. The germline V gene encodes CDR1 LNHNV and CDR2 YYDKDF (reference sequence). All of the donors were Caucasians in good health. Another study also made use of these data, one on yellow fever vaccine responses in identical twins.

The V gene is TRBV15, the J gene TRBJ2-5; possible D gene TRBD2, 6 bases. The sample was PBMCs. This sequence was found in a woman younger than 35 in good health. CDR3 DNA: TGTGCCACCAGCAGCGGGGGCCAAGAGACCCAGTACTTC. The encoded protein is CATSSGGQETQYF.